This entry describes one TCR beta chain. Its antigen is unidentified. Generated by immunoSEQ multiplex PCR, the TCRdb table keeps only in-frame clones and is missing some. Among nearly 110,000 clones listed, 85% to 90% were seen once. Germline V gives CDR1 LNHNV, CDR2 YYDKDF (reference sequence). This CDR3 is 15 amino acids long. Trimming removed 0 bases from V and 5 bases from J, with 13 bases in between. This sample is drawn from a study of T cell responses to AZD1222 COVID-19 vaccine. Study conclusions and caveats: Spike-specific TCR breadth and depth both grew after two AZD1222 doses. Without day 14 samples, only post-peak T cell repertoires were studied. Baseline seropositives among AZD1222 recipients totaled only six or seven. A mostly white British donor set with more females was recruited, and clonal diversity was possibly underestimated.

Here the sequenced sample was peripheral blood, taken on day 0 of AZD1222 vaccination. The rearrangement uses TRBV15 and TRBJ2-5, with D hard to call. This clonotype was obtained from an adult in good health. CDR3: CATSRDFPSGETQYF. The CDR3 DNA follows: TGTGCCACCAGCAGAGATTTCCCTTCCGGGGAGACCCAGTACTTC.